This T cell receptor beta chain was identified during a study of T cell changes during pregnancy in multiple sclerosis. V lost 4 bases and J lost 7; bases outside the gene matches: 10. CDR1 is SGHAT, CDR2 FQNNGV, per germline. The CDR3 extends over 14 amino acids. Sequencing used immunoSEQ multiplex PCR; TCRdb keeps in-frame clones, though not all of them. Counted here are 77,000 or so clones, about 94% occurring once; the ten biggest clones make up around 0.75%. This clone was seen a handful of times. This TCR derives from a female donor in good health, enrolled as a control in a pregnancy study. The V gene is TRBV11-2, the J gene TRBJ2-7; 7 bases line up with TRBD2. Material: peripheral blood, obtained in the second trimester of pregnancy. The CDR3 bases are TGTGCCAGCAGCTCAGGACTAGGTGGTGGGGAGCAGTACTTC. Its protein product is CASSSGLGGGEQYF. Full variable domain (remainder filled in from reference TRBV11-2 and TRBJ2-7): EAGVAQSPRYKIIEKRQSVAFWCNPISGHATLYWYQQILGQGPKLLIQFQNNGVVDDSQLPKDRFSAERLKGVDSTLKIQPAKLEDSAVYLCASSSGLGGGEQYFGPGTRLTVT.